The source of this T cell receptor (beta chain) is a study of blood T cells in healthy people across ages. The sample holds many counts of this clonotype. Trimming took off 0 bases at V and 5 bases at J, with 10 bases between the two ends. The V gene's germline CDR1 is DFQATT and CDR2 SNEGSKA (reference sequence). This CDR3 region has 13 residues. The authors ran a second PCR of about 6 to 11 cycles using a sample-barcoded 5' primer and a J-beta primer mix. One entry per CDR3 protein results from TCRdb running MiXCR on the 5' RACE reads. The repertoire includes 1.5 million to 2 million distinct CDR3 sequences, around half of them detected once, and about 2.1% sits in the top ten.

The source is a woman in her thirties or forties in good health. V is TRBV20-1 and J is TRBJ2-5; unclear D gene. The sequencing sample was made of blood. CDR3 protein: CSARDRPRETQYF. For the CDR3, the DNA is TGCAGTGCTAGAGATCGCCCCCGTGAGACCCAGTACTTC.